The 17 T cell receptor beta chains below all came from one sample that was sequenced in a study of OX40 agonist ivuxolimab in advanced cancers. Profiled with immunoSEQ multiplex PCR; TCRdb holds only in-frame clones, not every one. The sample lists 60,000 or so clones, 80% to 90% seen once, with roughly 0.9% in the top ten. The sequenced sample was CD4+ or CD8+ T cells sorted from blood, obtained in a trial of the OX40 agonist ivuxolimab. These receptors originate from an adult with an advanced solid tumor such as melanoma, head and neck, liver or kidney cancer.

The chain is built from TRBV5-5 and TRBJ2-7; 9 bases are shared with TRBD1. Trimming at V came to 4 bases and at J to 4 bases, leaving 6 bases not matched to a gene. CDR3 length: 14 residues. The germline V gene has CDR1 SGHKS and CDR2 YYEKEE (reference sequence). The DNA of the CDR3 is TGTGCCAGCAGCCCGGGACAGGGCTGGTACGAGCAGTACTTC. As protein: CASSPGQGWYEQYF.

The V and J genes are TRBV18 and TRBJ1-4, with D tentatively TRBD1 (5 bases). This CDR3 has 15 residues. CDR1 KGHSH and CDR2 LQKENI come from the germline V gene. V lost 3 bases and J 3 bases, leaving 11 bases between the germline ends. CDR3 DNA: TGTGCCAGCTCACCCGACCTGGGGGCTAATGAAAAACTGTTTTTT. Protein: CASSPDLGANEKLFF. Combining the CDR3 with reference TRBV18 and TRBJ1-4 gives the whole variable domain NAGVMQNPRHLVRRRGQEARLRCSPMKGHSHVYWYRQLPEEGLKFMVYLQKENIIDESGMPKERFSAEFPKEGPSILRIQQVVRGDSAAYFCASSPDLGANEKLFFGSGTQLSVL.

The gene calls are TRBV4-2 and TRBJ1-1; D ambiguous. The V end lost 0 bases, the J end lost 6 bases, and 17 bases lay between the germline ends. CDR1 and CDR2 (germline): LGHNA, YNFKEQ. This CDR3 spans 16 amino acids. The CDR3 DNA is TGTGCCAGCAGCCAAGACCCTGTCGCGGTAAGTTCTGAAGCTTTCTTT. Amino acid sequence: CASSQDPVAVSSEAFF.

The J gene is TRBJ1-4, the V gene TRBV5-1, with D possibly TRBD1 on 5 matching bases. The germline V and J ends were trimmed by 7 bases and 7 bases, with 17 bases remaining between them. The CDR3 contains 14 residues. CDR1 SGHRS and CDR2 YFSETQ come from the germline V gene. The CDR3 reads CASRLRGASEKLFF. DNA of the CDR3: TGCGCCAGCCGACTCCGCGGGGCGAGTGAAAAACTGTTTTTT.

The genes are TRBV7-2 and TRBJ1-1; TRBD1 agrees at 9 bases. The CDR3 is made up of 15 amino acids. With 5 bases clipped from V and 4 bases from J, the junction kept 8 bases outside the gene matches. Germline V gene data show CDR1 as SGHTA and CDR2 as FQGNSA. Here the CDR3 reads CASSQTGGWSTEAFF. DNA of the CDR3: TGTGCCAGCAGCCAAACAGGGGGCTGGAGCACTGAAGCTTTCTTT.

The chain links TRBV10-1 to TRBJ2-2, with 15 bases fitting TRBD2. CDR3 length equals 20 residues. V gave up 2 bases and J gave up 7 bases; unmatched junction bases: 14. In germline, CDR1 is WNHNN, CDR2 SYGVQD (reference sequence). CDR3 sequence (DNA): TGCGCCAGCAGTGAGAAGGGACTAGCGGGGGGACCCTCCTTGGACGGGGAGCTGTTTTTT. Protein product: CASSEKGLAGGPSLDGELFF.

This clone has only one observation. The chain has TRBV28 and TRBJ1-3; no clear D. The CDR3 consists of 11 residues. V lost 8 bases to trimming and J lost 4 bases, with 6 bases between them. CDR1 is MDHEN and CDR2 is SYDVKM in the germline V gene. CDR3 sequence (DNA): TGTGCCAGCGAAGGAGGAAACACCATATATTTT. Translating it yields CASEGGNTIYF.

This rearrangement joins TRBV5-6 to TRBJ2-3; 9 positions match TRBD2. This CDR3 contains 16 residues. Per the germline V gene, CDR1 is SGHDT and CDR2 is YYEEEE. J was trimmed by 3 bases and V by 3 bases; bases with no gene match: 8. CDR3 nucleotide sequence: TGTGCCAGCAGCTGGGGCGGGGGGGATATAACAGATACGCAGTATTTT. Translation gives CASSWGGGDITDTQYF.

This chain connects TRBV5-8 to TRBJ2-2; 12 bases line up with TRBD2. J gave up 6 bases and V 2 bases, and 2 bases lay outside the gene matches. CDR1 is SGHTS and CDR2 is YDEGEE in the germline V gene. The CDR3 contains 15 residues. CDR3 sequence (DNA): TGTGCCAGCAGCTTACTAGCGGGAGGTTCCGGGGAGCTGTTTTTT. Encoded protein: CASSLLAGGSGELFF.

The chain joins TRBV14 to TRBJ1-1, with D hard to call. Trimming shortened V by 3 bases and J by 1 base, and 6 bases separated the two germline ends. CDR1 and CDR2 (germline): SGHDN, FVKESK. The CDR3 loop spans 13 amino acids. CDR3 DNA: TGTGCCAGCAGCCAGAGTCAGAACACTGAAGCTTTCTTT. Amino acids: CASSQSQNTEAFF.

As regards this clone: A junction end diverges from the germline sequence, so it may reflect a read error. The rearrangement joins TRBV2 to TRBJ1-2; D unclear. The CDR3 is 10 amino acids. CDR1 is SNHLY, CDR2 FYNNEI, per germline. The CDR3 here is CASSERQSDF. CDR3 in DNA: TGTGCCAGCAGTGAAAGGCAATCGGACTTC. The whole variable domain, filled in from reference TRBV2 and TRBJ1-2, reads EPEVTQTPSHQVTQMGQEVILRCVPISNHLYFYWYRQILGQKVEFLVSFYNNEISEKSEIFDDQFSVERPDGSNFTLKIRSTKLEDSAMYFCASSERQSDFGSGTRLTVV.

The rearrangement joins TRBV7-8 to TRBJ2-3; perhaps D is TRBD1 or TRBD2 (5 bases each). The CDR3 has 17 amino acids. Germline CDR1 reads SGHVS; CDR2 reads FQNEAQ. Trimming left V 2 bases short and J 6 bases short, with 21 bases between. CDR3 nucleotide sequence: TGTGCCAGCAGCTTACGCAGTACTGGGGGTAGGAGGGATACGCAGTATTTT. Translated: CASSLRSTGGRRDTQYF. The complete variable domain, with remaining parts taken from reference TRBV7-8 and TRBJ2-3, reads GAGVSQSPRYKVAKRGQDVALRCDPISGHVSLFWYQQALGQGPEFLTYFQNEAQLDKSGLPSDRFFAERPEGSVSTLKIQRTQQEDSAVYLCASSLRSTGGRRDTQYFGPGTRLTVL.

The V call is TRBV6-1, the J call TRBJ1-2; 7 bases are a match to TRBD1. V lost 3 bases, J lost 7 bases, and 11 bases stayed unmatched. Per germline, CDR1 MNHNS and CDR2 SASEGT. The CDR3 runs to 15 residues. CDR3 residues: CASSDGATGVGGYTF. In DNA form, the CDR3 reads TGTGCCAGCAGTGATGGGGCTACAGGGGTAGGTGGCTACACCTTC.

This clone has a handful of counts. The chain recombines TRBV6-5 with TRBJ1-2; TRBD1 matches 7 bases. Germline V gives CDR1 MNHEY, CDR2 SVGAGI. Unmatched junction bases numbered 5, after V lost 4 bases and J lost 3 bases. The CDR3 has 14 amino acids. Here the CDR3 reads CASSFRQGHYGYTF. The DNA for the CDR3 is TGTGCCAGCAGTTTCCGACAGGGACACTATGGCTACACCTTC.

This clone was seen only once. The chain employs TRBV5-6 and TRBJ1-2, with 8 bases identical to TRBD1. Looked up from germline, CDR1 is SGHDT and CDR2 is YYEEEE. There are 15 residues in the CDR3. The junction had 9 bases not matched to a gene; V was cut back by 4 bases and J by 4 bases. The DNA of the CDR3 is TGTGCCAGCAGCCTACGACAGGGGCTTCCCTATGGCTACACCTTC. Translation gives CASSLRQGLPYGYTF.

As concerns this clone: One junction end does not reproduce the germline sequence, and a read error may be involved. The chain employs TRBV28 and TRBJ1-5; D is unclear. Germline assignment: CDR1 MDHEN and CDR2 SYDVKM. This CDR3 contains 12 residues. The CDR3 loop is CASSLSIRPQHF. In DNA form, the CDR3 reads TGTGCCAGCAGCTTATCTATCCGGCCCCAGCATTTT.

The chain couples TRBV6-5 to TRBJ2-4, with 11 bases fitting TRBD1. Trimming cost V 4 bases and J 11 bases; bases outside gene matches: 10. CDR1 MNHEY and CDR2 SVGAGI come from the germline V gene. CDR3 length: 15 amino acids. The CDR3 loop is CASSSRTGGAKVQYF. In DNA form, the CDR3 reads TGTGCCAGCAGTTCCCGGACAGGGGGCGCTAAGGTTCAGTACTTC.